These 10 T cell receptor beta chains were all obtained from the same sample, sequenced in a study of blood T cells in healthy people across ages. A sample-barcoded 5' primer and a J-beta primer mix were used in a second PCR of roughly 6 to 11 cycles. TCRdb itself ran the 5' RACE reads through MiXCR, one entry per CDR3 protein. Altogether over a million distinct CDR3 sequences are present, approximately 40% being singletons, with the ten largest covering 7.9%. The sample taken for sequencing was blood. The origin of the receptors is a woman between 18 and 30 years old in good health.

This clonotype appeared a few times. The chain uses TRBV11-2 and TRBJ1-1; D is unclear. The germline V gene encodes CDR1 SGHAT and CDR2 FQNNGV. Trimming pared 2 bases from V and 6 bases from J, leaving 13 bases between. CDR3 length equals 14 residues. The CDR3 nucleotides are TGTGCCAGCAGCTTAAATTGGAGGTTCGCTGAAGCTTTCTTT. Translation: CASSLNWRFAEAFF.

V and J are TRBV15 and TRBJ1-2, with D possibly being TRBD1 (5 bases). V was pared by 3 bases and J by 4 bases, with 9 bases between. The germline gives CDR1 LNHNV, CDR2 YYDKDF (reference sequence). This CDR3 is 13 amino acids long. CDR3 protein: CATSRGGGYGYTF. The CDR3 coding sequence is TGTGCCACCAGCAGGGGGGGTGGCTATGGCTACACCTTC.

This clonotype was seen a few times. The chain combines TRBV9 with TRBJ2-3; 8 nucleotides align to TRBD2. Germline CDR1 reads SGDLS; CDR2 reads YYNGEE. The CDR3 is 11 amino acids. Trimming took 3 bases from V and 11 from J; bases not matched to a gene: 2. CDR3 protein: CASSGSGGQYF. In DNA form, the CDR3 reads TGTGCCAGCAGCGGCAGCGGGGGGCAGTATTTT.

This clonotype was counted a single time. The chain combines TRBV5-1 with TRBJ2-3, with 14 bases matching TRBD2. The CDR3 length is 17 residues. The trim removed 4 bases at V and 3 bases at J, leaving 7 bases unmatched. From germline, CDR1 is SGHRS and CDR2 YFSETQ. The CDR3 DNA follows: TGCGCCAGCAGCGCCGGGGGACTAGCGGGAGTTACAGATACGCAGTATTTT. Translating it yields CASSAGGLAGVTDTQYF.

Only a few counts were recorded for this clonotype. The rearrangement joins TRBV20-1 to TRBJ2-4; possibly TRBD2 for D (5 bases). The assigned J gene may be wrong: the sequence end matches TRBJ2-7 better. The germline gives CDR1 DFQATT, CDR2 SNEGSKA (reference sequence). This CDR3 has 14 amino acids. The CDR3 sequence is CSARDPGGHYEQYF. The CDR3 DNA reads TGCAGTGCTAGAGACCCGGGCGGGCACTACGAGCAGTACTTC.

The chain combines TRBV7-9 with TRBJ1-2; D uncertain. The germline gives CDR1 SEHNR, CDR2 FQNEAQ (reference sequence). V lost 1 base, J lost 0 bases, and 15 bases lay in between. This CDR3 spans 17 amino acids. CDR3 in amino acids: CASSLVGRPLANYGYTF. The CDR3 DNA reads as TGTGCCAGCAGCTTAGTTGGCCGTCCTTTAGCTAACTATGGCTACACCTTC.

The CDR3 region is CSVEGRGGTEAFF. As DNA, the CDR3 is TGCAGCGTTGAGGGCAGGGGGGGCACTGAAGCTTTCTTT. The gene calls are TRBV29-1 and TRBJ1-1, with 7 bases that match TRBD1. The CDR3 spans 13 residues. CDR1 and CDR2 (germline): SQVTM, ANQGSEA. J lost 4 bases, V lost 3 bases, and 5 bases had no gene match. The full variable domain, with the rest looked up from reference TRBV29-1 and TRBJ1-1, is SAVISQKPSRDICQRGTSLTIQCQVDSQVTMMFWYRQQPGQSLTLIATANQGSEATYESGFVIDKFPISRPNLTFSTLTVSNMSPEDSSIYLCSVEGRGGTEAFFGQGTRLTVV.

This clonotype has only a few counts. This chain connects TRBV29-1 to TRBJ1-1, with D perhaps matching TRBD1 (5 bases). CDR3 length: 13 residues. In germline, CDR1 is SQVTM, CDR2 ANQGSEA. V was cut by 7 bases and J by 5 bases, with 17 bases left in between. As DNA, the CDR3 is TGCAGCGGGACCCGGGGGGTCGGTACTGAAGCTTTCTTT. Amino acids: CSGTRGVGTEAFF. Filled out from reference TRBV29-1 and TRBJ1-1, the complete variable domain reads SAVISQKPSRDICQRGTSLTIQCQVDSQVTMMFWYRQQPGQSLTLIATANQGSEATYESGFVIDKFPISRPNLTFSTLTVSNMSPEDSSIYLCSGTRGVGTEAFFGQGTRLTVV.

The chain joins TRBV5-1 to TRBJ2-1; either TRBD1 or TRBD2 may supply D (5 bases each). The V gene lost 1 base and the J gene lost 3 bases, with 11 bases spanning the gap. Germline lookup yields CDR1 SGHRS and CDR2 YFSETQ. The CDR3 length is 15 residues. This CDR3 is CASSLPRAGYNEQFF. Here the CDR3 DNA reads TGCGCCAGCAGCTTGCCCAGGGCGGGCTACAATGAGCAGTTCTTC. The whole variable domain, filled in from reference TRBV5-1 and TRBJ2-1, reads KAGVTQTPRYLIKTRGQQVTLSCSPISGHRSVSWYQQTPGQGLQFLFEYFSETQRNKGNFPGRFSGRQFSNSRSEMNVSTLELGDSALYLCASSLPRAGYNEQFFGPGTRLTVL.

This clonotype turned up a few times. V and J are TRBV3-1 and TRBJ2-1; 7 bases map to TRBD2. There are 15 residues in the CDR3. The germline CDR1 and CDR2 sequences are LGHDT and YNNKEL (reference sequence). Trimming cost V 4 bases and J 7 bases; bases outside gene matches: 10. CDR3 sequence: CASSPATSRANEQFF. The CDR3 DNA reads as TGTGCCAGCAGCCCTGCGACTAGCCGTGCAAATGAGCAGTTCTTC.